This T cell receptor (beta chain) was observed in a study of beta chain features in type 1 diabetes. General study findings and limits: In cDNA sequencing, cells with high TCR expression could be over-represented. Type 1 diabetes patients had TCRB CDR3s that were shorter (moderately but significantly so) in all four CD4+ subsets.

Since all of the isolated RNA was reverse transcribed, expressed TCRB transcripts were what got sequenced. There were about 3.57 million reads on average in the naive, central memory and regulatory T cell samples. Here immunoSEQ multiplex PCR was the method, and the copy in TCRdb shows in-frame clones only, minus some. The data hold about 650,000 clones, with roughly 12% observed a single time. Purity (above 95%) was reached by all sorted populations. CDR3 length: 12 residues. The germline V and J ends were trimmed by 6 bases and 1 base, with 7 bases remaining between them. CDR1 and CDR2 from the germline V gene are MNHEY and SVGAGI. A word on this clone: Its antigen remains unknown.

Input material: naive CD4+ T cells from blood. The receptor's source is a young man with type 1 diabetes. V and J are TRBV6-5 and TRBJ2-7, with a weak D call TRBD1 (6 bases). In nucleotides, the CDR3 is TGTGCCAGCAGCGGGACATCCTACGAGCAGTACTTC. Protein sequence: CASSGTSYEQYF.